This TCR beta chain was sequenced during a study of Ad26.COV2.S vaccination and SARS-CoV-2 variants. Study results and caveats: Reportedly, spike-specific CD8+ and CD4+ T cell responses achieved substantial breadth once vaccination had taken place.

In regard to this clone: Antigen: not known.

Method: immunoSEQ multiplex PCR; TCRdb's copy keeps in-frame clones and lacks some. The sample consists of approximately 410,000 clones, 88% of them appearing once. Treatment in this sample: some 19 received Ad26.COV2.S at low or high dose, single or two shots; roughly 5 received placebo; per-sample allocation not given. Samples came from day 63 after the first vaccine or placebo injection. Based in Boston, the donor was an adult of 18-55 years. The origin of this receptor is a person aged 18-60 years who received the Ad26.COV2.S COVID-19 vaccine or a placebo. This specimen consisted of peripheral blood, obtained in a trial of Ad26.COV2.S vaccine versus placebo.

The CDR3 is CASSQDKPGGRLETGELFF. The CDR3 DNA follows: TGCGCCAGCAGCCAAGATAAACCGGGGGGCCGACTTGAGACCGGGGAGCTGTTTTTT. This chain links TRBV4-3 with TRBJ2-2; D perhaps matches TRBD2 (7 bases). The germline V and J ends were trimmed by 0 bases and 5 bases, with 22 bases remaining between them. The germline gives CDR1 LGHNA, CDR2 YSLEER. There are 19 residues in the CDR3.